This T cell receptor beta chain came from a study of cytomegalovirus exposure and HLA in healthy donors. V was clipped by 5 bases and J by 7 bases, with 11 bases between them. The CDR3 has 11 residues. The germline gives CDR1 DFQATT, CDR2 SNEGSKA (reference sequence). With respect to this clone: Its antigen is unknown.

PCR used 60 Vbeta primers and 13 Jbeta primers. Clones were read by immunoSEQ multiplex PCR, and TCRdb kept only the in-frame ones, dropping some. The sample records some 150,000 clones, around four fifths being singletons. Study-wide results and limits: Earlier analysis yielded a pattern in which most TCR beta V segments were productive about 87% or about 30% of the time.

The sequence derives from a man aged 35 to 55 in good health and CMV-seronegative. Material: PBMCs. The chain joins TRBV20-1 to TRBJ2-5; weak D call: TRBD2 (5 bases). The chain's CDR3 is CSAAREGTQYF. CDR3 DNA: TGCAGTGCTGCCCGGGAAGGGACCCAGTACTTC.